This T cell receptor beta chain was found in a study of shared clonotypes between healthy human individuals. Study-level background: Three plates each covered CD4 naive and memory; CD8 naive two, CD8 memory one.

This clone has just one count. Its target is unknown. General observations from the study: Clonotypes not shared had lower generation probabilities than those common to all four donors.

Germline CDR1 is ENHRY and CDR2 is SYGVKD. V lost 6 bases to trimming and J lost 0 bases, with 7 bases between them. The CDR3 extends over 13 amino acids. The table came from immunoSEQ multiplex PCR; TCRdb's copy has only in-frame clones and leaves some out. In the table there are 2 million to 2.5 million clones, roughly 95% of which are singletons. The donor cohort consisted entirely of Caucasian adults residing in Nashville, Tennessee. The chain couples TRBV10-3 to TRBJ2-3, with D unclear. Material: naive CD4+ T cells sorted from blood. The subset is: CD45RA+ positively selected. This clonotype originated in a man aged 18 to 29 in good health. The CDR3 DNA follows: TGTGCCATCAGGGCTTCGAGCACAGATACGCAGTATTTT. It encodes CAIRASSTDTQYF.